These 20 T cell receptor beta chains share one sample of origin, sequenced in a study of control samples from healthy donors and cancer patients. TCRdb keeps only in-frame clones here, not all; method: immunoSEQ multiplex PCR. Of about 140,000 clones listed, less than 90% were seen once; the top ten hold roughly 8.7%. The sequenced material came from blood. All receptors come from a young woman in good health.

V gene TRBV28 combines with J gene TRBJ2-7; TRBD2 agrees at 12 bases. V lost 4 bases and J lost 5; bases outside the gene matches: 6. Germline V gene data show CDR1 as MDHEN and CDR2 as SYDVKM. The CDR3 runs 15 residues. The CDR3 sequence is CASSSRLAGVNEQYF. The DNA for the CDR3 is TGTGCCAGCAGTTCCCGACTAGCGGGAGTCAACGAGCAGTACTTC.

V gene TRBV6-5 combines with J gene TRBJ1-2; tentatively, D is TRBD1 (5 bases). Germline V CDR1 and CDR2: MNHEY, SVGAGI. V shed 4 bases and J shed 2 bases, with 11 bases lying between them. CDR3 length: 14 residues. The CDR3 DNA is TGTGCCAGCAGTTGGGACGCGGGCAACTATGGCTACACCTTC. It specifies CASSWDAGNYGYTF.

The chain uses TRBV7-2 and TRBJ1-6; possible D gene TRBD1, 5 bases. This CDR3 has 19 residues. V lost 8 bases and J lost 0, with 23 bases in between. The germline V gene encodes CDR1 SGHTA and CDR2 FQGNSA. The CDR3 loop reads CASCFPMGGRSSYNSPLHF. DNA for the CDR3: TGTGCCAGCTGTTTCCCGATGGGGGGTCGGAGCTCCTATAATTCACCCCTCCACTTT.

The chain couples TRBV5-1 to TRBJ2-7, with 10 bases matching TRBD1. Germline V gene sequence: CDR1 SGHRS, CDR2 YFSETQ. CDR3 length: 17 residues. V gave up 4 bases and J gave up 3 bases; unmatched junction bases: 13. CDR3 DNA sequence: TGCGCCAGCAGCCCTACGGGACAGGGGATCCTCGACTACGAGCAGTACTTC. It translates to CASSPTGQGILDYEQYF.

Only one count was recorded for this clone. This chain connects TRBV2 to TRBJ2-3; 7 bases fit TRBD2. V lost 3 bases, J lost 4 bases, and 7 bases stayed unmatched. The CDR3 is 15 residues long. Germline loops: CDR1 SNHLY, CDR2 FYNNEI. DNA for the CDR3: TGTGCCAGCAGTGAGCTAGCGGCCCAGCCAGATACGCAGTATTTT. As protein: CASSELAAQPDTQYF.

V is TRBV3-1 (or the pseudogene TRBV3-2) and J is TRBJ2-7; D is uncertain. This CDR3 is 11 amino acids long. The V gene lost 5 bases and the J gene lost 3 bases, with 5 bases spanning the gap. Germline V gene lookup returns CDR1 LGHDT and CDR2 YNNKEL (reference sequence). CDR3 region: CASSFDYEQYF. The CDR3 DNA follows: TGTGCCAGCAGCTTTGACTACGAGCAGTACTTC.

The chain uses TRBV6-5 and TRBJ1-6, with TRBD1 as a possible D gene (6 bases). The CDR3 runs to 15 residues. Per the germline V gene, CDR1 is MNHEY and CDR2 is SVGAGI. Deletions cut 7 bases from V and 7 bases from J, with 17 bases between. CDR3: CASTLEGGGNSPLHF. For the CDR3, the DNA is TGTGCCAGCACTCTGGAGGGGGGTGGAAATTCACCCCTCCACTTT.

This rearrangement joins TRBV6-2 or TRBV6-3 to TRBJ2-1, with 11 bases lining up with TRBD2. CDR1 is MNHEY, CDR2 SVGEGT, per germline. J lost 9 bases, V lost 5 bases, and 6 bases had no gene match. The CDR3 runs to 14 residues. DNA for the CDR3: TGTGCCAGCAGTCCAAAGACTAGCGGGATTGAGCAGTTCTTC. The encoded protein is CASSPKTSGIEQFF.

The V call is TRBV15, the J call TRBJ1-5; D is undetermined. The germline CDR1 and CDR2 sequences are LNHNV and YYDKDF (reference sequence). The V end was cut by 1 base, the J end by 3 bases, with 4 bases between. The CDR3 loop spans 13 amino acids. DNA of the CDR3: TGTGCCACCAGCAGAGTATACAATCAGCCCCAGCATTTT. It yields the protein CATSRVYNQPQHF.

The genes are TRBV5-4 and TRBJ2-5; 8 bases fit TRBD2. Losses at the gene ends were 4 bases for V and 0 bases for J; bases not matched to a gene: 2. Per the germline V gene, CDR1 is SGHNT and CDR2 is YYREEE (reference sequence). The CDR3 loop spans 14 amino acids. The CDR3 region is CASSRGGYQETQYF. CDR3 nucleotide sequence: TGTGCCAGCAGCCGGGGGGGGTACCAAGAGACCCAGTACTTC.

V and J are TRBV28 and TRBJ2-1, with 8 bases aligning to TRBD1. Trimming took 6 bases from V and 4 from J; bases not matched to a gene: 11. Per the germline V gene, CDR1 is MDHEN and CDR2 is SYDVKM. The CDR3 has 16 amino acids. The CDR3 region is CASRHGTGHIYNEQFF. DNA of the CDR3: TGTGCCAGCAGACACGGGACAGGTCATATTTACAATGAGCAGTTCTTC.

V gene TRBV9 combines with J gene TRBJ2-2; unclear D gene. The CDR3 is made up of 12 amino acids. Trimming removed 4 bases from V and 6 bases from J, with 7 bases in between. Germline V gene sequence: CDR1 SGDLS, CDR2 YYNGEE. The CDR3 sequence is CASSLPPGELFF. The DNA for the CDR3 is TGTGCCAGCAGCCTTCCGCCCGGGGAGCTGTTTTTT.

This chain links TRBV3-1 (or the pseudogene TRBV3-2) with TRBJ1-4; D uncertain. The CDR3 runs 16 residues. The germline CDR1 and CDR2 sequences are LGHDT and YNNKEL (reference sequence). Trimming took 1 base from V and 3 from J, leaving 12 bases between them. CDR3 protein: CASSQGLGRSNEKLFF. The CDR3 region has the DNA TGTGCCAGCAGCCAAGGACTCGGGCGGTCTAATGAAAAACTGTTTTTT.

This chain connects TRBV6-2 or TRBV6-3 to TRBJ2-5; a possible D gene is TRBD2 (5 bases). The V and J ends lost 0 bases and 3 bases respectively, with 11 bases between them. The V gene's germline CDR1 is MNHEY and CDR2 SVGEGT. The CDR3 contains 15 residues. The CDR3 DNA is TGTGCCAGCAGTTACTCGAGGGCAGAAAAAGAGACCCAGTACTTC. Amino acid sequence: CASSYSRAEKETQYF.

Concerning this clone itself: The sample carries other DNA sequences with the same CDR3. The CDR3 here is CASSPGDGTYNEQFF. As DNA, the CDR3 is TGTGCCAGCTCACCGGGGGACGGTACCTACAATGAGCAGTTCTTC. The chain couples TRBV18 to TRBJ2-1; TRBD1 or TRBD2 may be the D gene (5 bases each). In germline, CDR1 is KGHSH, CDR2 LQKENI. Trimming took off 3 bases at V and 2 bases at J, with 11 bases between the two ends. The CDR3 covers 15 residues.

This chain links TRBV5-5 with TRBJ2-2; the D is unclear. Trimming pared 3 bases from V and 3 bases from J, leaving 9 bases between. Germline-derived CDR1 and CDR2 are SGHKS and YYEKEE (reference sequence). CDR3 length equals 14 residues. The CDR3 loop reads CASSSAGYTGELFF. The CDR3 DNA follows: TGTGCCAGCAGCTCGGCAGGTTACACCGGGGAGCTGTTTTTT.

The chain's CDR3 is CATRGPSYNEQFF. The CDR3 DNA reads TGTGCCACCAGGGGCCCCTCCTACAATGAGCAGTTCTTC. The rearrangement links TRBV24-1 to TRBJ2-1; D remains unclear. Germline V gene sequence: CDR1 KGHDR, CDR2 SFDVKD. CDR3 length equals 13 residues. V lost 7 bases and J lost 0, with 6 bases in between.

V and J are TRBV16 and TRBJ2-3; the match to TRBD1 covers 9 bases. Germline V CDR1 and CDR2: KGHSY, FQNENV. Unmatched junction bases numbered 9, after V lost 7 bases and J lost 1 base. The CDR3 length is 16 residues. CDR3 bases: TGTGCCAGCATACTCCTGGACAGGGGAGGCACAGATACGCAGTATTTT. This encodes CASILLDRGGTDTQYF. Using reference TRBV16 and TRBJ2-3 for the parts outside the CDR3, the full variable domain is GEEVAQTPKHLVRGEGQKAKLYCAPIKGHSYVFWYQQVLKNEFKFLISFQNENVFDETGMPKERFSAKCLPNSPCSLEIQATKLEDSAVYFCASILLDRGGTDTQYFGPGTRLTVL.

The chain links TRBV5-1 to TRBJ2-2; TRBD2 matches at 11 bases. The CDR3 is 15 residues long. Per the germline V gene, CDR1 is SGHRS and CDR2 is YFSETQ. The V segment lost 3 bases and the J segment 5 bases; nucleotides outside the gene matches: 3. For the CDR3, the DNA is TGCGCCAGCAGCTCTAGCGGGAGGACGACCGGGGAGCTGTTTTTT. Translating it yields CASSSSGRTTGELFF.

The chain links TRBV18 to TRBJ1-1; D perhaps matches TRBD1 (5 bases). CDR1 and CDR2 (germline): KGHSH, LQKENI. Trimming removed 3 bases at V and 1 base at J, with 15 bases between. The CDR3 is made up of 16 amino acids. The CDR3 here is CASSPIQGKGNTEAFF. DNA for the CDR3: TGTGCCAGCTCACCGATTCAGGGTAAGGGGAACACTGAAGCTTTCTTT. Filled out from reference TRBV18 and TRBJ1-1, the complete variable domain reads NAGVMQNPRHLVRRRGQEARLRCSPMKGHSHVYWYRQLPEEGLKFMVYLQKENIIDESGMPKERFSAEFPKEGPSILRIQQVVRGDSAAYFCASSPIQGKGNTEAFFGQGTRLTVV.